This TCR beta chain originates from a study of vaccination effects on CD4 cells after COVID-19. Study at large: Participants each got two BNT162b2 or mRNA-1273 vaccine doses. Study observations and caveats: Healthy vaccinees showed cross-reactivity with common cold coronaviruses in only 1 of 255 vaccine-induced clones.

V was clipped by 5 bases and J by 4 bases, with 14 bases between them. The CDR3 totals 14 residues. The germline V gene has CDR1 SGHAT and CDR2 FQNNGV. CD4+ T cells specific for antigen were expanded with viral peptide pools by the ViraFEST assay before sequencing. Isolating CD4+ T cells followed around nine days of culture. Days 3 and 7 were when half the medium was replaced with IL-2 medium. Profiling relied on immunoSEQ multiplex PCR, and the TCRdb table lists in-frame clones only, not all of them. Of tens of thousands of clones listed, approximately 70% are singletons. Details on this clone: What it binds is not known.

This sequence joins TRBV11-2 and TRBJ1-2; D possibly corresponds to TRBD1 (5 bases). This specimen consisted of CD4+ T cells from PBMCs cultured with HCoV-229E spike peptides, obtained before COVID-19 vaccination. This clonotype was sampled from a human donor who received a COVID-19 vaccine. CDR3 in DNA: TGTGCCAGCAGCCCTGACAGTTCTCTCTATGGCTACACCTTC. Its translation: CASSPDSSLYGYTF.